This is a list of T cell receptor beta chains from one sample in a study of glioma-infiltrating T cells after dendritic cell vaccination. TCRdb's table, derived via immunoSEQ multiplex PCR, lists solely in-frame clones and lacks some. The data contain 75,000 to 100,000 clones, around three quarters of them singletons. This sample comprised blood, obtained before dendritic cell vaccination. The receptors were gathered from a human donor with glioblastoma. Each CDR3 is given with its conserved first and last residue. Each record gives: J gene, V gene, D gene, CDR3 protein, CDR3 DNA. D genes are given only for firm matches.

J gene: TRBJ2-7
V gene: TRBV28
D gene: TRBD2
CDR3 protein: CASKRLSSGDYEQYF
CDR3 DNA: TGTGCCAGCAAAAGATTGTCTAGCGGTGATTACGAGCAGTACTTC

J gene: TRBJ1-1
V gene: TRBV4-1
D gene: NA
CDR3 protein: CASSQDLLFRRSSNVF
CDR3 DNA: TGCGCCAGCAGCCAAGATTTACTTTTCCGACGGAGCTCTAATGTCTTT

J gene: TRBJ1-6
V gene: TRBV14
D gene: NA
CDR3 protein: CASSQSGMGPNSPLHF
CDR3 DNA: TGTGCCAGCAGCCAATCAGGGATGGGCCCGAATTCACCCCTCCACTTT

J gene: TRBJ2-1
V gene: TRBV28
D gene: TRBD2
CDR3 protein: CASSLEVGRGVQFF
CDR3 DNA: TGTGCCAGCAGCCTGGAGGTCGGGAGGGGGGTGCAGTTCTTC

J gene: TRBJ2-1
V gene: TRBV27
D gene: TRBD2
CDR3 protein: CASCAFSGAGGLCEQFF
CDR3 DNA: TGTGCCAGCTGCGCCTTCTCCGGGGCGGGGGGGCTCTGTGAGCAGTTCTTC

J gene: TRBJ1-1
V gene: TRBV5-1
D gene: TRBD1
CDR3 protein: CASSLDDRASAFF
CDR3 DNA: TGCGCCAGCAGCTTGGATGACAGGGCATCAGCTTTCTTT

J gene: TRBJ2-5
V gene: TRBV29-1
D gene: NA
CDR3 protein: CSVVLGGAVETQYF
CDR3 DNA: TGCAGCGTTGTCTTGGGGGGGGCTGTAGAGACCCAGTACTTC

J gene: TRBJ2-7
V gene: TRBV6-1
D gene: NA
CDR3 protein: CASRRGGTSSYEQYF
CDR3 DNA: TGTGCCAGCAGGAGGGGGGGAACTAGCTCCTACGAGCAGTACTTC

J gene: TRBJ2-2
V gene: TRBV6-1
D gene: NA
CDR3 protein: CASSGPSANTGELFF
CDR3 DNA: TGTGCCAGCAGTGGCCCTAGCGCGAACACCGGGGAGCTGTTTTTT

J gene: TRBJ1-5
V gene: TRBV28
D gene: NA
CDR3 protein: CASSSTHRIRSQPQHF
CDR3 DNA: TGTGCCAGCAGTTCGACCCACCGCATAAGGAGTCAGCCCCAGCATTTT

J gene: TRBJ2-3
V gene: TRBV10-3
D gene: NA
CDR3 protein: CAISFRERGTDTQYF
CDR3 DNA: TGTGCCATCTCTTTCCGGGAGAGGGGCACAGATACGCAGTATTTT

J gene: TRBJ2-5
V gene: TRBV5-1
D gene: TRBD1
CDR3 protein: CASNIDRAETQYF
CDR3 DNA: TGCGCCAGCAATATCGACAGGGCGGAGACCCAGTACTTC